This TCR beta chain appears in the sequencing data of a study of OX40 agonist ivuxolimab in advanced cancers. As for the study in general: Previous treatment with anti-PD-1, anti-PD-L1 or anti-CTLA-4 therapy was allowed; about 37% had received some. Notes on the study in general: The authors also found low normalized T-cell clonal expansion in some nonresponders.

Germline lookup yields CDR1 MNHEY and CDR2 SVGAGI. The CDR3 sequence is 14 residues long. Trimming stripped 4 bases from V and 0 bases from J, with 7 bases between. Any history of autoimmune disease or systemic immunosuppression disqualified patients. The sample holds one count of this clone. Its antigen is currently unknown. Using immunoSEQ multiplex PCR, the repertoire was profiled, and TCRdb retains in-frame clones only, with some absent. Of 7,000 or so clones listed, around 70% are singletons. The sequence came from an adult with an advanced solid tumor such as melanoma, head and neck, liver or kidney cancer. This specimen consisted of CD4+ or CD8+ T cells sorted from blood, obtained in a trial of the OX40 agonist ivuxolimab. V gene TRBV6-5 combines with J gene TRBJ2-1; D gene unclear. CDR3: CASSFDSSYNEQFF. The DNA of the CDR3 is TGTGCCAGCAGTTTTGACTCCTCCTACAATGAGCAGTTCTTC.